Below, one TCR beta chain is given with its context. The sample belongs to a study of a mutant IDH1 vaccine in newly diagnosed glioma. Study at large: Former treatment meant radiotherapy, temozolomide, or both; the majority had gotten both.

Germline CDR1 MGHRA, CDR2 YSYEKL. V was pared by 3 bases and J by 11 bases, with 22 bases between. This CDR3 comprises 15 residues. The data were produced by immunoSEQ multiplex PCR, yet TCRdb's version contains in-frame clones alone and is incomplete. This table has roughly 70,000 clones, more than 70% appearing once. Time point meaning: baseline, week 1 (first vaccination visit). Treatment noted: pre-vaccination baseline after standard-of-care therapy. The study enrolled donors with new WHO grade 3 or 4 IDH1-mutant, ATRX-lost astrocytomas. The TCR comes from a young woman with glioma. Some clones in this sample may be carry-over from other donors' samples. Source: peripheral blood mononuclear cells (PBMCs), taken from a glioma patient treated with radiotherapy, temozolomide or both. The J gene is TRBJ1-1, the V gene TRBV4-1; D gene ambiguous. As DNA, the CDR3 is TGCGCCAGCAGCCATCCCGCCACGGACCCGCGGTTTGCTTTCTTT. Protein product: CASSHPATDPRFAFF.